This TCR beta chain was captured by sequencing in a study of T cells in Graves' hyperthyroidism and ophthalmopathy. Study details: Staff took peripheral blood when the initial diagnosis was made, before any treatment began. Findings and caveats of the study: Blood samples included most of the expanded thyroid clonotypes exceeding 0.001. In simple terms, a model built on 13 V-J features told ophthalmopathy apart from stable hyperthyroidism.

In its sample, this clonotype was seen many times. Its antigen is unidentified. Amplified TCR beta CDR3 regions derived from RNA transcripts. The HTBI primer set served for first-round RT-PCR of the TCR CDR3. TCRdb re-analysed the multiplex PCR reads in MiXCR, keeping a single row per CDR3 protein. The sample yields about 290,000 distinct CDR3 sequences, roughly 19% seen once. Diagnostic assessment was based on clinical symptoms, serum thyroxine and TRAb, thyroid ultrasound and orbital computed tomography. J gave up 0 bases and V 4 bases, and 2 bases lay outside the gene matches. Germline CDR1 reads MDHEN; CDR2 reads SYDVKM. The CDR3 loop spans 15 amino acids.

This receptor was taken from a middle-aged man with Graves' ophthalmopathy. The V and J genes are TRBV28 and TRBJ1-5; 8 nucleotides agree with TRBD1. The material sequenced was blood. The CDR3 here is CASSSGQGSNQPQHF. CDR3 in DNA: TGTGCCAGCAGTTCCGGACAGGGTAGCAATCAGCCCCAGCATTTT. Using reference TRBV28 and TRBJ1-5 for the parts outside the CDR3, the full variable domain is DVKVTQSSRYLVKRTGEKVFLECVQDMDHENMFWYRQDPGLGLRLIYFSYDVKMKEKGDIPEGYSVSREKKERFSLILESASTNQTSMYLCASSSGQGSNQPQHFGDGTRLSIL.